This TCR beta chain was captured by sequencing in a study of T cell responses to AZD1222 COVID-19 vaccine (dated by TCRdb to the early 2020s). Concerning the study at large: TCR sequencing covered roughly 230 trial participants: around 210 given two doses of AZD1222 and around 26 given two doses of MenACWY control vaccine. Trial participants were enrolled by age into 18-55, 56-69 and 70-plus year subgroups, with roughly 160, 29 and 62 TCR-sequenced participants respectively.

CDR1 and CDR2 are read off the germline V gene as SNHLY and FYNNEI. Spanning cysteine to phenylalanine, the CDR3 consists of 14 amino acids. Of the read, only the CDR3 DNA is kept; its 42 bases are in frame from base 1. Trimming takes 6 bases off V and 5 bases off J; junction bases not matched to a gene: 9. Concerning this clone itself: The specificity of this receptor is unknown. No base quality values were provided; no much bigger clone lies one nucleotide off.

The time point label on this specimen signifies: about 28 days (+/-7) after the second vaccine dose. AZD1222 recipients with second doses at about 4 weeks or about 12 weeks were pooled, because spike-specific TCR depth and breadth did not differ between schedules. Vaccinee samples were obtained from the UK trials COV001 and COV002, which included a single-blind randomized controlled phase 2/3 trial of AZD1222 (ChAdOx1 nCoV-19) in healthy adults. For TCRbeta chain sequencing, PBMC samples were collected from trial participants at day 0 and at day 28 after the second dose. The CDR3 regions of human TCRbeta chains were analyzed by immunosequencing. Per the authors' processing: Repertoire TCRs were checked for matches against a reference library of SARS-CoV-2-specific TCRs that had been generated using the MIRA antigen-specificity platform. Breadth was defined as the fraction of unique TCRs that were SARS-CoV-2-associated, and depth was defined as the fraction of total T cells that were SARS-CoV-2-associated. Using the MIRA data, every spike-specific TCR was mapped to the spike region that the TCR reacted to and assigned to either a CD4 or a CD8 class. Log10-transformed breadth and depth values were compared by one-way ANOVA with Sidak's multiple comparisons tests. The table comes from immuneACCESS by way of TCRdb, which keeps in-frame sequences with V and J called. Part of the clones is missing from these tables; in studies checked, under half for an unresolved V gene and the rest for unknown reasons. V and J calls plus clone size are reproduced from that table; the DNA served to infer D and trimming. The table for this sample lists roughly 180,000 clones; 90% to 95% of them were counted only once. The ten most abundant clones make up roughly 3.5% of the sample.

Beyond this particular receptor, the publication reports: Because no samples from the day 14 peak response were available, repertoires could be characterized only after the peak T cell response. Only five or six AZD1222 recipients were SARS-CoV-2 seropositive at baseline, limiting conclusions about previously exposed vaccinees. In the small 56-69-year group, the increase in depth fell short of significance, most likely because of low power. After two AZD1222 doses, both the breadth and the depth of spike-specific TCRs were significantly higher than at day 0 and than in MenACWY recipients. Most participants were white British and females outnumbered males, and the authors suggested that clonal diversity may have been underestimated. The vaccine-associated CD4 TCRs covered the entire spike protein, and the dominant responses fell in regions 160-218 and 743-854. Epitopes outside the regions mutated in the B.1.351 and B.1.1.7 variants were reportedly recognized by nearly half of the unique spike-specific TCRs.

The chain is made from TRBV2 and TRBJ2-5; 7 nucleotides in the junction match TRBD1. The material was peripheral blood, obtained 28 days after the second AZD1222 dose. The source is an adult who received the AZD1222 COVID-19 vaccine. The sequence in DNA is TGTGCCAGCAGCTTGACAGGGAATACGGAGACCCAGTACTTC. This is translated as CASSLTGNTETQYF.